Below are 30 T cell receptor beta chains sequenced from a single sample in a study of CD8+ T cells in alopecia areata. Extraction of RNA preceded its reverse transcription into cDNA, which served as the sequencing template. Sequenced by immunoSEQ multiplex PCR; TCRdb stores in-frame clones only, minus some. The data contain some 190,000 clones, approximately 67% of them singletons. The treatment here: oral pan-JAK inhibitor, 5-10 mg twice daily. The sample here was CD4+ T cells sorted from blood, taken around week 49, from a patient treated with tofacitinib. The receptors were gathered from a human donor with alopecia areata.

The gene calls are TRBV30 and TRBJ1-4, with 7 bases aligning to TRBD1. Per the germline V gene, CDR1 is GTSNPN and CDR2 is SVGIG (reference sequence). The CDR3 is 14 residues long. After removal of 1 base from V and 7 bases from J, the junction contained 6 bases not matched to a gene. DNA of the CDR3: TGTGCCTGGAGTGACGGGACAGAGCTTGAAAAACTGTTTTTT. Protein: CAWSDGTELEKLFF. The full variable domain, rest sourced from reference TRBV30 and TRBJ1-4, is SQTIHQWPATLVQPVGSPLSLECTVEGTSNPNLYWYRQAAGRGLQLLFYSVGIGQISSEVPQNLSASRPQDRQFILSSKKLLLSDSGFYLCAWSDGTELEKLFFGSGTQLSVL.

CDR3 sequence reads: CASQLGLAQYF. CDR3 sequence (DNA): TGTGCCAGCCAACTAGGCCTAGCCCAGTACTTC. This sequence joins TRBV25-1 and TRBJ2-5; perhaps TRBD2 as D (5 bases). CDR3 length: 11 amino acids. Trimming removed 8 bases at V and 9 bases at J, with 13 bases between. Per the germline V gene, CDR1 is MGHDK and CDR2 is SYGVNS.

The chain joins TRBV7-2 to TRBJ2-7; D could derive from TRBD1 or TRBD2 (6 bases each). Germline V gene data show CDR1 as SGHTA and CDR2 as FQGNSA. V was clipped by 6 bases and J by 2 bases, with 17 bases between them. This CDR3 is 15 amino acids long. This CDR3 is CASSWVGGETYEQYF. As DNA, the CDR3 is TGTGCCAGCAGTTGGGTGGGGGGCGAAACCTACGAGCAGTACTTC.

The chain combines TRBV2 with TRBJ2-1; 7 bases fit TRBD1. V lost 11 bases and J lost 6; bases outside the gene matches: 10. This CDR3 contains 13 residues. Germline loops: CDR1 SNHLY, CDR2 FYNNEI. The CDR3 here is CASGEGAGNEQFF. Here the CDR3 DNA reads TGTGCCTCAGGCGAGGGGGCGGGCAATGAGCAGTTCTTC. Full variable domain (rest looked up from reference TRBV2 and TRBJ2-1): EPEVTQTPSHQVTQMGQEVILRCVPISNHLYFYWYRQILGQKVEFLVSFYNNEISEKSEIFDDQFSVERPDGSNFTLKIRSTKLEDSAMYFCASGEGAGNEQFFGPGTRLTVL.

V gene TRBV5-1 combines with J gene TRBJ2-3, with D possibly matching TRBD2 (6 bases). This CDR3 is 15 amino acids long. V lost 1 base and J lost 4, with 13 bases in between. From germline, CDR1 is SGHRS and CDR2 YFSETQ. CDR3 sequence (DNA): TGCGCCAGCAGCTTGCTGGGGGAGCGGGCAGATACGCAGTATTTT. Translating gives CASSLLGERADTQYF.

The V gene is TRBV14, the J gene TRBJ2-5; maybe TRBD2 (8 bases). Germline assignment: CDR1 SGHDN and CDR2 FVKESK. The CDR3 contains 16 residues. Trimming took 1 base from V and 2 from J, leaving 14 bases between them. Here the CDR3 DNA reads TGTGCCAGCAGCCAAGTAGCGGGGACAGCTCAAGAGACCCAGTACTTC. It encodes CASSQVAGTAQETQYF.

V usage is TRBV12-5 and J usage is TRBJ2-1; 7 bases line up with TRBD2. This CDR3 spans 16 amino acids. CDR1 and CDR2 from the germline V gene are LGHNT and FRNRAP. J was trimmed by 3 bases and V by 0 bases; bases with no gene match: 5. The CDR3 bases are TGTGCTAGTGGTTTGGTACGGGGGACTAACTACAATGAGCAGTTCTTC. Translated, it gives CASGLVRGTNYNEQFF.

This chain joins TRBV7-2 and TRBJ2-5, with 10 bases identical to TRBD2. This CDR3 spans 17 amino acids. J was trimmed by 6 bases and V by 4 bases; bases with no gene match: 14. In germline, CDR1 is SGHTA, CDR2 FQGNSA. CDR3 nucleotide sequence: TGTGCCAGCAGCTATCCGGGAAGCGGGGGGGCCGTTAAGACCCAGTACTTC. It yields the protein CASSYPGSGGAVKTQYF.

This clone appeared a few times. This CDR3 is CSVVRWTEAFF. Here the CDR3 DNA reads TGCAGCGTTGTCCGTTGGACTGAAGCTTTCTTT. This chain joins TRBV29-1 and TRBJ1-1, with D hard to call. With 4 bases removed from V and 5 bases from J, the gap between germline ends came to 8 bases. CDR3 length: 11 amino acids. Per germline, CDR1 SQVTM and CDR2 ANQGSEA.

This chain uses TRBV14 with TRBJ2-3; D unclear. From germline, CDR1 is SGHDN and CDR2 FVKESK. The length of the CDR3 is 12 residues. V gave up 1 base and J gave up 5 bases, with 4 bases separating them. CDR3 region: CASSQAGDTQYF. The CDR3 coding sequence is TGTGCCAGCAGCCAAGCCGGAGATACGCAGTATTTT. Full variable domain (rest looked up from reference TRBV14 and TRBJ2-3): EAGVTQFPSHSVIEKGQTVTLRCDPISGHDNLYWYRRVMGKEIKFLLHFVKESKQDESGMPNNRFLAERTGGTYSTLKVQPAELEDSGVYFCASSQAGDTQYFGPGTRLTVL.

There are a few counts of this clone. This chain links TRBV7-2 with TRBJ1-4; D is undetermined. The CDR3 runs to 12 residues. Germline lookup yields CDR1 SGHTA and CDR2 FQGNSA. The germline V and J ends were trimmed by 3 bases and 4 bases, with 3 bases remaining between them. DNA of the CDR3: TGTGCCAGCAGCTTCTTTAATGAAAAACTGTTTTTT. Amino acid sequence: CASSFFNEKLFF.

The V and J genes are TRBV30 and TRBJ1-2, with D perhaps TRBD1 (5 bases). Per germline, CDR1 GTSNPN and CDR2 SVGIG (reference sequence). The CDR3 contains 13 residues. Trimming left V 6 bases short and J 3 bases short, with 14 bases between. In DNA, the CDR3 is TGTGCCTGCCTACCTGCGGGGGACTATGGCTACACCTTC. Translated: CACLPAGDYGYTF.

This clone was counted a few times. The genes are TRBV30 and TRBJ1-1; D is possibly TRBD1 (6 bases). The V end was cut by 0 bases, the J end by 1 base, with 12 bases between. CDR3 length: 15 amino acids. CDR1 is GTSNPN, CDR2 SVGIG, per germline (reference sequence). The DNA of the CDR3 is TGTGCCTGGAGTGTTGGGGGCTTTGGGAACACTGAAGCTTTCTTT. It codes for CAWSVGGFGNTEAFF.

The chain has TRBV18 and TRBJ2-3, with D hard to call. V gave up 2 bases and J gave up 4 bases, with 7 bases separating them. The germline V gene has CDR1 KGHSH and CDR2 LQKENI. This CDR3 has 13 residues. This chain's CDR3 is CASSPIVADTQYF. DNA of the CDR3: TGTGCCAGCTCACCAATCGTGGCAGATACGCAGTATTTT. Together with reference TRBV18 and TRBJ2-3, the CDR3 gives the full variable domain: NAGVMQNPRHLVRRRGQEARLRCSPMKGHSHVYWYRQLPEEGLKFMVYLQKENIIDESGMPKERFSAEFPKEGPSILRIQQVVRGDSAAYFCASSPIVADTQYFGPGTRLTVL.

The CDR3 nucleotides are TGCAGCGTCCACCTACTCAACTTGAACACTGAAGCTTTCTTT. Its translation is CSVHLLNLNTEAFF. The chain is built from TRBV29-1 and TRBJ1-1; no firm D call. The CDR3 consists of 14 residues. Germline-derived CDR1 and CDR2 are SQVTM and ANQGSEA. V lost 6 bases and J 0 bases, leaving 14 bases between the germline ends.

The rearrangement links TRBV11-3 to TRBJ2-5, with D perhaps matching TRBD1 (5 bases). V was shortened by 5 bases and J by 4 bases, with 11 bases between the two germline ends. The length of the CDR3 is 13 residues. Per the germline V gene, CDR1 is SGHNT and CDR2 is YENEEA. The chain's CDR3 is CASSGAQGETQYF. The CDR3 coding sequence is TGTGCCAGCAGCGGGGCCCAGGGAGAGACCCAGTACTTC.

In its sample, this clone was seen many times. This chain uses TRBV20-1 with TRBJ1-1; D gene uncertain. Germline CDR1 reads DFQATT; CDR2 reads SNEGSKA (reference sequence). V gave up 1 base and J gave up 5 bases, with 5 bases separating them. The CDR3 spans 11 residues. The CDR3 DNA follows: TGCAGTGCTAGAGCTGCGACTGAAGCTTTCTTT. The encoded protein is CSARAATEAFF.

The chain links TRBV12-5 to TRBJ2-3; the match to TRBD1 covers 11 bases. The CDR3 spans 18 residues. Germline V gene data show CDR1 as LGHNT and CDR2 as FRNRAP. The V and J ends lost 6 bases and 4 bases, in that order; junction bases with no gene match: 15. In nucleotides, the CDR3 is TGTGCTAGTGGCCGACAACCTTCCGGGACAGGGGGAGCAGATACGCAGTATTTT. Its protein product is CASGRQPSGTGGADTQYF.

The CDR3 DNA reads TGTGCCAGCAGCCAAGTGCTAGGGGATGAGCAGTTCTTC. Amino acids: CASSQVLGDEQFF. The chain combines TRBV14 with TRBJ2-1, with TRBD1 as a possible D gene (5 bases). Between the trimmed V and J ends, which lost 1 base and 8 bases, there was a span of 9 bases. Germline V CDR1 and CDR2: SGHDN, FVKESK. There are 13 residues in the CDR3.

This clone has a handful of counts. The chain links TRBV9 to TRBJ2-3; possibly TRBD1 or TRBD2 for D (6 bases each). V was pared by 0 bases and J by 2 bases, with 10 bases between. Germline values: CDR1 SGDLS, CDR2 YYNGEE. There are 15 residues in the CDR3. The chain's CDR3 is CASSVGRGTTDTQYF. CDR3 nucleotides: TGTGCCAGCAGCGTAGGGAGGGGGACCACAGATACGCAGTATTTT.

V usage is TRBV6-1 and J usage is TRBJ2-1; D remains unclear. This CDR3 has 12 amino acids. V gave up 6 bases and J gave up 14 bases, with 17 bases separating them. From germline, CDR1 is MNHNS and CDR2 SASEGT. The CDR3 DNA sequence: TGTGCCAGCAGGGCCGCTGTGCGAGGAGAGTTCTTC. It encodes CASRAAVRGEFF.

The rearrangement joins TRBV9 to TRBJ2-2; D may be TRBD1 (6 bases). The V gene's germline CDR1 is SGDLS and CDR2 YYNGEE. This CDR3 is 14 amino acids long. Trimming cost V 4 bases and J 2 bases, with 9 bases left between them. The CDR3 DNA is TGTGCCAGCAGCACAGGGTTTAACACCGGGGAGCTGTTTTTT. Amino acid sequence: CASSTGFNTGELFF. The variable domain in full, completed from reference TRBV9 and TRBJ2-2, reads DSGVTQTPKHLITATGQRVTLRCSPRSGDLSVYWYQQSLDQGLQFLIQYYNGEERAKGNILERFSAQQFPDLHSELNLSSLELGDSALYFCASSTGFNTGELFFGEGSRLTVL.

The J gene is TRBJ1-6, the V gene TRBV30; no reliable D call. V lost 3 bases and J lost 5, with 8 bases in between. Germline-derived CDR1 and CDR2 are GTSNPN and SVGIG (reference sequence). The CDR3 extends over 13 amino acids. The DNA for the CDR3 is TGTGCCTGGAGGCAGCGCGATAATTCACCCCTCCACTTT. Translation gives CAWRQRDNSPLHF. The full variable domain, completed using reference TRBV30 and TRBJ1-6, is SQTIHQWPATLVQPVGSPLSLECTVEGTSNPNLYWYRQAAGRGLQLLFYSVGIGQISSEVPQNLSASRPQDRQFILSSKKLLLSDSGFYLCAWRQRDNSPLHFGNGTRLTVT.

The CDR3 DNA reads as TGTGCCAGCAAATGGGGGCAGGGCCCCTATGGCTACACCTTC. Amino acid sequence: CASKWGQGPYGYTF. The gene calls are TRBV27 and TRBJ1-2; TRBD1 is a possible D gene (6 bases). The V gene lost 7 bases and the J gene lost 4 bases, with 16 bases spanning the gap. The CDR3 totals 14 residues. CDR1 and CDR2 (germline): MNHEY, SMNVEV (reference sequence).

This clone has just a few counts. This rearrangement joins TRBV11-2 to TRBJ1-1, with D possibly matching TRBD1 (6 bases). The germline V gene has CDR1 SGHAT and CDR2 FQNNGV. Trimming took off 1 base at V and 2 bases at J, with 8 bases between the two ends. CDR3 length equals 14 residues. CDR3 sequence reads: CASSLGQANTEAFF. DNA of the CDR3: TGTGCCAGCAGCTTAGGACAGGCCAACACTGAAGCTTTCTTT.

The V gene is TRBV4-3, the J gene TRBJ1-2, with a possible D match to TRBD1 (6 bases). The germline V gene has CDR1 LGHNA and CDR2 YSLEER. The CDR3 has 14 residues. Trimming took off 0 bases at V and 8 bases at J, with 13 bases between the two ends. The CDR3 protein is CASSQEGGPRGYTF. CDR3 DNA: TGCGCCAGCAGCCAAGAGGGGGGGCCAAGGGGCTACACCTTC.

The chain links TRBV30 to TRBJ1-2; weak D call: TRBD1 (6 bases). The ends were cut back, 2 bases at V and 3 bases at J, with 16 bases in the middle. The CDR3 consists of 15 residues. From germline, CDR1 is GTSNPN and CDR2 SVGIG (reference sequence). CDR3 sequence reads: CAWSPTMTGHYGYTF. For the CDR3, the DNA is TGTGCCTGGAGTCCCACCATGACAGGTCACTATGGCTACACCTTC.

The V gene is TRBV7-2, the J gene TRBJ2-7, with 15 bases aligning to TRBD2. Germline V CDR1 and CDR2: SGHTA, FQGNSA. CDR3 length equals 18 residues. The ends lost 2 bases at V and 2 bases at J; junction bases unmatched: 7. The CDR3 loop reads CASSLIGTSGGRTYEQYF. The CDR3 DNA reads TGTGCCAGCAGCTTAATCGGGACTAGCGGGGGGCGGACCTACGAGCAGTACTTC.

V is TRBV2 and J is TRBJ1-2, with D tentatively TRBD1 (6 bases). The V and J ends lost 5 bases and 2 bases respectively, with 15 bases between them. The germline V gene has CDR1 SNHLY and CDR2 FYNNEI. The CDR3 covers 15 residues. CDR3 in DNA: TGTGCCAGCAGTAGAAGCCGGGACACAAACTATGGCTACACCTTC. Its translation: CASSRSRDTNYGYTF.

The genes are TRBV10-3 and TRBJ1-6; 8 positions agree with TRBD1. CDR1 is ENHRY and CDR2 is SYGVKD in the germline V gene. The junction had 5 bases not matched to a gene; V was cut back by 6 bases and J by 7 bases. The CDR3 is 14 amino acids. The CDR3 loop is CAIREGQVNSPLHF. CDR3 DNA: TGTGCCATCAGGGAGGGACAGGTGAATTCACCCCTCCACTTT.